Sequencing of this T cell receptor (beta chain) was carried out in a study of blood T cell repertoires in COVID-19. Study overall: The United States, Italy and Spain supplied acute and convalescent COVID-19 samples. PBMCs, B-cell-depleted T cells, or T cells were the source of the cDNA or gDNA that made up the material.

The assay was immunoSEQ multiplex PCR, and TCRdb's table has in-frame clones only and misses some. The table lists some 260,000 clones, 82% of them singletons. Trimming took off 2 bases at V and 0 bases at J, with 15 bases between the two ends. The germline CDR1 and CDR2 sequences are SGHKS and YYEKEE (reference sequence). The CDR3 covers 17 residues. The receptor was derived from a woman aged 18-30 years with acute or convalescent COVID-19. V is TRBV5-5 and J is TRBJ1-3; D remains unclear. Sequenced material: peripheral blood. CDR3 DNA: TGTGCCAGCAGCTTCCCGGAGGCATACGACTCTGGAAACACCATATATTTT. Amino acid sequence: CASSFPEAYDSGNTIYF.